This record concerns one TCR beta chain sequence. These data belong to a study of blood T cell repertoires in COVID-19. About the study: Acute-phase and convalescent COVID-19 samples originated in the United States, Italy and Spain.

Trimming left V 5 bases short and J 0 bases short, with 13 bases between. The CDR3 runs to 15 residues. Germline V lookup: CDR1 MGHDK, CDR2 SYGVNS. Authors' analysis steps: Amplified reference gene primers provided the basis for estimating nucleated cell counts. Method: immunoSEQ multiplex PCR; TCRdb's copy keeps in-frame clones and lacks some. Clone size and V and J calls were adopted from that table, with D and trimming inferred from the DNA. The repertoire holds approximately 170,000 clones, with about four fifths as singletons. The sequence derives from an elderly woman with active or convalescent COVID-19. The sample was peripheral blood. The genes are TRBV25-1 and TRBJ1-1; tentative D call: TRBD1 (6 bases). CDR3 nucleotides: TGTGCCAGCAGTACACGGACAGCTATGAACACTGAAGCTTTCTTT. Translated: CASSTRTAMNTEAFF.